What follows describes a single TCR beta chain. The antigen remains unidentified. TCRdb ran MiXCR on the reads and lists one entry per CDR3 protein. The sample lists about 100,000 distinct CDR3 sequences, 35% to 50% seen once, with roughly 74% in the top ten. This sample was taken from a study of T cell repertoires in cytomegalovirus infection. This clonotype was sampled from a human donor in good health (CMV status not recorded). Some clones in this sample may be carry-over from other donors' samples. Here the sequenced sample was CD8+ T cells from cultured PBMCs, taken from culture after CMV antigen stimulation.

The CDR3 nucleotides read TGTGCCAGCAGCTCCCCGTCAGAAGCCTACGAGCAGTACTTC. It encodes CASSSPSEAYEQYF. The rearrangement joins TRBV7-3 to TRBJ2-7; D uncertain. With 4 bases removed from V and 2 bases from J, the gap between germline ends came to 12 bases. Germline V gene data show CDR1 as SGHTA and CDR2 as FQGTGA. The CDR3 length is 14 residues.